The 10 T cell receptor beta chains in this list originate from one sample, sequenced in a study of cytomegalovirus exposure and HLA in healthy donors. Researchers ran the PCR with 60 Vbeta and 13 Jbeta primers. Clones were sequenced by immunoSEQ multiplex PCR, and TCRdb holds only the in-frame ones, with some missing. The sample lists approximately 120,000 clones, approximately 80% occurring once. Sequenced sample: PBMCs. These TCRs come from a young woman in good health and CMV-seronegative.

V is TRBV29-1 and J is TRBJ2-3, with D possibly being TRBD2 (6 bases). Germline V gene lookup returns CDR1 SQVTM and CDR2 ANQGSEA. The V end was cut by 8 bases, the J end by 1 base, with 19 bases between. This CDR3 contains 15 residues. CDR3 in DNA: TGCAGCCCTAGAGGAGGGCCAGATGGCACAGATACGCAGTATTTT. It encodes CSPRGGPDGTDTQYF.

The V gene is TRBV6-1, the J gene TRBJ2-1; 9 nucleotides align to TRBD1. The CDR3 loop spans 15 amino acids. The germline V gene has CDR1 MNHNS and CDR2 SASEGT. Trimming removed 7 bases from V and 9 bases from J; junction bases left unmatched: 13. The CDR3 sequence is CASTPEQGALGEQFF. Here the CDR3 DNA reads TGTGCCAGCACACCAGAACAGGGGGCGCTCGGTGAGCAGTTCTTC.

Here the CDR3 DNA reads TGTGCCAGCAGCTTCCGCACCGACCTAGCGCAGGATACGCAGTATTTT. Protein: CASSFRTDLAQDTQYF. J is TRBJ2-3 and V is TRBV7-9; D perhaps matches TRBD2 (6 bases). The CDR3 covers 16 residues. Per the germline V gene, CDR1 is SEHNR and CDR2 is FQNEAQ (reference sequence). Trimming left V 3 bases short and J 6 bases short, with 19 bases between.

In this sample, this clone turned up a few times. The V gene is TRBV7-9, the J gene TRBJ2-1; no firm D call. This CDR3 comprises 17 residues. Trimming shortened V by 5 bases and J by 0 bases, and 17 bases separated the two germline ends. Germline-derived CDR1 and CDR2 are SEHNR and FQNEAQ (reference sequence). In nucleotides, the CDR3 is TGTGCCAGCAGCCCCCCCATCAGGATCAGCTCCTACAATGAGCAGTTCTTC. Protein sequence: CASSPPIRISSYNEQFF.

This chain connects TRBV28 to TRBJ1-5; 8 bases line up with TRBD1. Trimming took 3 bases from V and 7 from J; bases not matched to a gene: 5. Germline V gives CDR1 MDHEN, CDR2 SYDVKM. The CDR3 is 14 residues long. The DNA for the CDR3 is TGTGCCAGCAGTTTCGGACAGGGTTGGCAGCCCCAGCATTTT. Translating gives CASSFGQGWQPQHF.

This clone showed up just a few times. The V call is TRBV27, the J call TRBJ2-1; 14 bases are a match to TRBD2. In germline, CDR1 is MNHEY, CDR2 SMNVEV (reference sequence). The CDR3 spans 17 residues. V trimming: 4 bases; J trimming: 9 bases; junction bases outside the gene matches: 11. This CDR3 is CASSSRTSGGRWVEQFF. The CDR3 nucleotides are TGTGCCAGCAGTTCCCGGACTAGCGGGGGGCGTTGGGTTGAGCAGTTCTTC.

The V gene is TRBV28, the J gene TRBJ1-1, with 7 bases identical to TRBD1. This CDR3 has 13 amino acids. CDR1 and CDR2 from the germline V gene are MDHEN and SYDVKM. With 9 bases clipped from V and 4 bases from J, the junction kept 8 bases outside the gene matches. CDR3 protein: CASLTGSVTEAFF. The CDR3 DNA follows: TGTGCCAGTCTGACAGGGTCTGTCACTGAAGCTTTCTTT.

The chain is built from TRBV7-9 and TRBJ2-7; D is unresolved. V was shortened by 4 bases and J by 4 bases, with 8 bases between the two germline ends. CDR1 and CDR2 (germline): SEHNR, FQNEAQ (reference sequence). The CDR3 spans 12 residues. CDR3 nucleotides: TGTGCCAGCAGCTCGATCGGTTACGAGCAGTACTTC. Translation: CASSSIGYEQYF.

This chain joins TRBV19 and TRBJ1-1, with TRBD1 matching over 9 bases. With V trimmed by 9 bases and J by 5 bases, 7 bases remained unmatched. The germline gives CDR1 LNHDA, CDR2 SQIVND (reference sequence). CDR3 length: 13 amino acids. The CDR3, as DNA: TGTGCCAGCTTACAGGGGGCTGAAACTGAAGCTTTCTTT. Its protein product is CASLQGAETEAFF.

The V gene is TRBV2, the J gene TRBJ2-5, with 9 bases aligning to TRBD2. This CDR3 has 18 residues. V was clipped by 3 bases and J by 6 bases; unmatched bases: 17. Germline V gene lookup returns CDR1 SNHLY and CDR2 FYNNEI. CDR3 sequence: CASSEVGVAGDDRKTQYF. The CDR3 nucleotides are TGTGCCAGCAGTGAGGTTGGAGTAGCGGGAGACGATCGGAAGACCCAGTACTTC.